The clone carrying this T cell receptor (beta chain) has only one observation. Assay used: immunoSEQ multiplex PCR; TCRdb lists only in-frame clones, some missing. The sample gives roughly 170,000 clones, 70% to 90% of which show up once; roughly 5% is in the top ten. These data are taken from a study of blood T cell repertoires in COVID-19. About the research overall: Samples taken during acute and convalescent COVID-19 were collected in the United States, Italy and Spain. The cDNA or gDNA used as material had been derived from T cells, B-cell-depleted T cells, or PBMCs.

Germline V gives CDR1 SGHRS, CDR2 YFSETQ. With 0 bases clipped from V and 6 bases from J, the junction kept 8 bases outside the gene matches. The CDR3 covers 17 residues. V and J are TRBV5-1 and TRBJ2-3; TRBD2 aligns across 12 bases. The source material was peripheral blood. This clonotype was sampled from a woman in her 50s with COVID-19, enrolled during active disease. DNA for the CDR3: TGCGCCAGCAGCTTGGAGGCTAGCGGGGGGGCAAGGGATACGCAGTATTTT. Protein product: CASSLEASGGARDTQYF.